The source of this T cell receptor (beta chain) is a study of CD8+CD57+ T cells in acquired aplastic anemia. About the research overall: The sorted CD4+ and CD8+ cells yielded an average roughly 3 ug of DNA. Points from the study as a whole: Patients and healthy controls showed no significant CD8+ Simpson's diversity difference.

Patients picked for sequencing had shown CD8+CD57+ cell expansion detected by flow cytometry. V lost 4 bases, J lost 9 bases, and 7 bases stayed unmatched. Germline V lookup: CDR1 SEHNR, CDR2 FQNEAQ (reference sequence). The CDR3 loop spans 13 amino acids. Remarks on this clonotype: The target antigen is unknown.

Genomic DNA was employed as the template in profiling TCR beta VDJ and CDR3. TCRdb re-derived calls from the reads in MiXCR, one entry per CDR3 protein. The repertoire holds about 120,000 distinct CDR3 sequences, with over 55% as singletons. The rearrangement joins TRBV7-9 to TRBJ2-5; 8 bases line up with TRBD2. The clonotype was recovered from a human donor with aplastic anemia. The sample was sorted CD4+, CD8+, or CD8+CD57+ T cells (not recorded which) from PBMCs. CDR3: CASSYSGGPPQYF. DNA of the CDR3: TGTGCCAGCAGCTATTCGGGGGGGCCCCCCCAGTACTTC.